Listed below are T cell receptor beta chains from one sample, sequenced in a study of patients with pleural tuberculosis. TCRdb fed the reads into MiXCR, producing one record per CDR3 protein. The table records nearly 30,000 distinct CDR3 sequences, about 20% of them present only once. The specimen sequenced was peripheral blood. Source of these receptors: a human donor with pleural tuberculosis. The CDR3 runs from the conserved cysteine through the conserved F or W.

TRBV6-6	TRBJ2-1	CASSYSSGGVNEQFF
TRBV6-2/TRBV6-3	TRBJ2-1	CASSYEAGKWDEQFF
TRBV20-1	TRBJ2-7	CSARANEQYF
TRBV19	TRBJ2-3	CASSYQETDTQYF
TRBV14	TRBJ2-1	CASSHSGGNEQFF
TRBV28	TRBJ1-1	CASSLSQAGGEAFF
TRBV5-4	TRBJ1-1	CASSFNSGVKAFF
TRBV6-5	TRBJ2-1	CASSPGTSVIYGQFF
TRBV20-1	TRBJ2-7	CSARNVPYEQYF
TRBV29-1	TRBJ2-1	CSVGVLSYNEQFF
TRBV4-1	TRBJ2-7	CASSRQDLTSSYEQYF